The present entry profiles one T cell receptor (beta chain) with its context. Germline loops: CDR1 SGHDT, CDR2 YYEEEE. Losses at the gene ends were 4 bases for V and 5 bases for J; bases not matched to a gene: 17. This CDR3 has 17 residues. The data belong to a study of T cell changes during pregnancy in multiple sclerosis. Clones were read by immunoSEQ multiplex PCR, and TCRdb kept only the in-frame ones, dropping some. The top ten clones hold around 0.58% of a sample with 50,000 to 60,000 clones, 85% to 90% of them seen once. The chain joins TRBV5-6 to TRBJ2-5; the match to TRBD2 covers 7 bases. This sequence originates from a female donor with multiple sclerosis, enrolled in a pregnancy study. Sequenced here: CD4+ T cells from peripheral blood mononuclear cells, sampled in the first trimester of pregnancy. DNA for the CDR3: TGTGCCAGCAGCCCGCGCAGTCTGACTAGCCTTGGGGAGACCCAGTACTTC. Its translation: CASSPRSLTSLGETQYF.